This T cell receptor beta chain appears in the sequencing data of a study of T cell responses to AZD1222 COVID-19 vaccine (dated by TCRdb to about 2021). Some background on the complete study: AZD1222 recipients given second doses at about 4 weeks or at about 12 weeks were pooled, since spike-specific TCR depth and breadth were not found to differ between the two schedules. A total of 233 trial participants underwent TCR sequencing, of whom about 210 had received two doses of AZD1222 and around 25 had received two doses of the MenACWY control vaccine. Trial participants were enrolled by age into 18-55, 56-69 and 70-plus year subgroups, with roughly 160, 29 and 62 TCR-sequenced participants respectively. What the research found in general, with its limitations: Because no samples from the day 14 peak response were available, repertoires could be characterized only after the peak T cell response. A significant rise in spike-specific TCR breadth and depth was observed after two AZD1222 doses relative to day 0 and relative to MenACWY recipients. Conclusions about previously exposed vaccinees are limited, since just 6 or 7 AZD1222 recipients were seropositive for SARS-CoV-2 at baseline. Participants were mostly white British and included more females than males, and it was suggested by the authors that clonal diversity may have been underestimated. CD4 TCRs associated with the vaccine covered the entire spike protein, and the dominant responses were in regions 160-218 and 743-854. Reportedly, almost half of the unique spike-specific TCRs recognized epitopes lying outside the regions that are mutated in the B.1.351 and B.1.1.7 variants. In the small 56-69-year group, the increase in depth fell short of significance, most likely because of low power.

What this sample's time point label stands for: baseline before first vaccination. Samples from vaccinated people were obtained from the UK trials COV001 and COV002, which included a single-blind randomized controlled phase 2/3 trial of AZD1222 (ChAdOx1 nCoV-19) in healthy adults. Trial participant PBMC samples were collected at day 0 and day 28 after the second dose for TCRbeta chain sequencing. As encoded in the germline V gene (reference sequence), CDR1 is SEHNR while CDR2 is FQNEAQ. V and J are trimmed by 1 base and 4 bases, and the gene matches miss 8 bases of the junction. The CDR3 measures 17 amino acids from cysteine to phenylalanine. The only DNA kept is the CDR3, 51 bases in frame from the first base. The CDR3 regions of human TCRbeta chains were analyzed by immunosequencing. The study's own analysis went as follows. TCRs in the repertoires were compared against a reference library of SARS-CoV-2-specific TCRs that had been generated with the MIRA antigen-specificity platform. Breadth was defined as the fraction of unique TCRs that were SARS-CoV-2-associated, and depth was defined as the fraction of total T cells that were SARS-CoV-2-associated. Using the MIRA data, every spike-specific TCR was mapped to the spike region that the TCR reacted to and assigned to either a CD4 or a CD8 class. Log10-transformed breadth and depth values were compared by one-way ANOVA with Sidak's multiple comparisons tests. Not all clones reach the TCRdb copy of this immuneACCESS table, which keeps in-frame sequences only. Checked studies attribute under half of the gap to unresolved V genes and leave the rest unexplained. The V and J calls and clone size were taken over from that table, and D and trimming were inferred from the DNA. The sample data list about 97,000 clones, and 84% of these were observed just once. The ten largest clones take up over 15% of the sample.

Comments on this clone: Its antigen is unknown. No qualities accompany the bases; no much larger clone lies one base away.

The chain uses TRBV7-9 and TRBJ2-5; 11 bases in the junction line up with TRBD2. Sequenced material: peripheral blood, taken on day 0 of AZD1222 vaccination. This TCR was recovered from an adult in good health. The CDR3 reads as follows: CASSLVTASGGLETQYF. The DNA sequence follows: TGTGCCAGCAGCTTAGTAACGGCTAGCGGGGGGTTAGAGACCCAGTACTTC.